The clone carrying this T cell receptor beta chain was counted a single time. CDR3 length: 18 amino acids. V lost 2 bases to trimming and J lost 0 bases, with 20 bases between them. Germline CDR1 SGHTS, CDR2 YDEGEE. The record originates from a study of blood T cell repertoires in COVID-19. The participants were between about 18 and 90 years old and came from fewer than 25 US areas. Participant-reported clinical history was the basis for cohort assignment. Symptom resolution, clearance, or two negative PCRs marked the recovered donors of Cohort 3. Per the authors' pipeline: Reference gene primer amplification yielded estimated nucleated cell counts. Sequencing was performed with immunoSEQ multiplex PCR; in TCRdb, only in-frame clones are kept and a portion is missing. V and J calls and clone size are copied from that table; D and trimming were computed from the DNA. The sample includes roughly 250,000 clones, around nine tenths seen only once; the top ten take around 2%.

Material for sequencing was PBMCs or T cells enriched from blood (not recorded which). This receptor was identified in a woman aged 18 to 35 who had recovered from COVID-19. The gene calls are TRBV5-8 and TRBJ1-1; a possible D gene is TRBD1 (5 bases). CDR3 in amino acids: CASSFTPGTLGVNTEAFF. The CDR3 nucleotides are TGTGCCAGCAGCTTTACACCCGGGACTCTAGGAGTGAACACTGAAGCTTTCTTT. The complete variable domain, with remaining parts taken from reference TRBV5-8 and TRBJ1-1, reads EAGVTQSPTHLIKTRGQQATLRCSPISGHTSVYWYQQALGLGLQFLLWYDEGEERNRGNFPPRFSGRQFPNYSSELNVNALELEDSALYLCASSFTPGTLGVNTEAFFGQGTRLTVV.